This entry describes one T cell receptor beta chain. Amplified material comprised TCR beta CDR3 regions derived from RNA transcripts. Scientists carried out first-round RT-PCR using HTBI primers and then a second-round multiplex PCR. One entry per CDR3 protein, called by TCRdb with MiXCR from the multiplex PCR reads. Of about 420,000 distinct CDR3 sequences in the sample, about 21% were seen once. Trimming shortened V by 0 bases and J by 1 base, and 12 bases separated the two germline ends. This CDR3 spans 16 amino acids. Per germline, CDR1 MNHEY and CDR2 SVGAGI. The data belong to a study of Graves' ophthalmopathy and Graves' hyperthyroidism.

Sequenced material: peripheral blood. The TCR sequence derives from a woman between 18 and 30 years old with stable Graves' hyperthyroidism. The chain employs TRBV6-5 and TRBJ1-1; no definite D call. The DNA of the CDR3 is TGTGCCAGCAGTTACTCGGGGATTGGAAAGAACACTGAAGCTTTCTTT. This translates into CASSYSGIGKNTEAFF.